This T cell receptor (beta chain) was sequenced in a study of blood T cells in healthy people across ages. CDR1 is SGHRS, CDR2 YFSETQ, per germline. The CDR3 consists of 17 residues. The use of a sample-barcoded 5' primer and a J-beta primer mix characterized a second PCR of roughly 7 to 12 cycles. One entry per CDR3 protein results from TCRdb running MiXCR on the 5' RACE reads. This sample has hundreds of thousands of distinct CDR3 sequences, with over 45% found just once. This receptor was identified in a man aged 30-40 years in good health. The genes are TRBV5-1 and TRBJ2-1; 10 bases are a match to TRBD1. The J call may not be correct, given that the DNA end is closer to TRBJ2-7. Specimen: blood. The CDR3 loop reads CASRWDRGSGSYNEQYF. CDR3 nucleotide sequence: TGCGCCAGCAGGTGGGACAGGGGTAGTGGGTCCTACAATGAGCAGTACTTC.